The source of this T cell receptor (beta chain) is a study of cytomegalovirus exposure and HLA in healthy donors. Study observations and caveats: Published work reported that the classifier diagnosed cytomegalovirus status with high specificity and sensitivity. Presence/absence comparisons presumed near-even sequencing depth among donors. When a later analysis was performed, an Asian-associated ancestry cluster reportedly had fewer N-insertions than the approximately 690-donor mean. In an earlier analysis, in roughly 600 donors, most V segments appeared productive either ~87% or ~30% of the time.

Comment on this clone: Its cognate antigen is unknown.

Primers: 60 Vbeta forward and 13 Jbeta reverse. The protocol was immunoSEQ multiplex PCR, while the TCRdb copy is restricted to in-frame clones and leaves out a portion. The table has roughly 120,000 clones, around 80% seen once. The material sequenced was PBMCs. This receptor was taken from a man between 25 and 39 years old in good health and CMV-seropositive.

CDR3 sequence: CASSQDDLATNEQFF. The CDR3 region has the DNA TGCGCCAGCAGCCAAGATGATCTAGCGACCAATGAGCAGTTCTTC. This sequence joins TRBV4-1 and TRBJ2-1; D is perhaps TRBD2 (6 bases). There are 15 residues in the CDR3. Germline assignment: CDR1 MGHRA and CDR2 YSYEKL. V was trimmed by 0 bases and J by 6 bases, leaving 12 bases between them.